The TCR beta chain described here comes from a study of blood T cells in healthy people across ages. Overall study results and limits: A greater number of naive CD4+ cells and higher diversity distinguished long-lived donors from aged donors. In older individuals, TCR beta diversity per million T cells was lower, falling roughly linearly with age.

The people who gave samples were healthy Caucasians from Russia, aged roughly 6 to 90. The extraction recovered at least 5.5 micrograms of total RNA per sample. Alongside a J-beta primer mix, a sample-barcoded 5' primer served in a second PCR lasting about 6 to 12 cycles. Via MiXCR, TCRdb re-called the 5' RACE reads, giving one row per CDR3 protein. The table includes some 1 million distinct CDR3 sequences, 35% to 55% detected once. In its sample, this clonotype was seen a few times. Antigen unknown. V gave up 5 bases and J gave up 4 bases, with 18 bases separating them. CDR3 length equals 15 residues.

Sequenced: blood. This TCR derives from a woman aged 55 to 70 in good health. The V gene is TRBV12-3 or TRBV12-4, the J gene TRBJ2-7; D ambiguous. The CDR3 here is CASSPSFGELYEQYF. The CDR3, as DNA: TGTGCCAGCAGTCCCTCCTTTGGAGAGTTGTACGAGCAGTACTTC.